The 14 T cell receptor beta chains below come from one sample, sequenced in a study of control samples from healthy donors and cancer patients. TCRdb's table, derived via immunoSEQ multiplex PCR, lists solely in-frame clones and lacks some. Of about 63,000 clones in the sample, approximately 85% are singletons; the top ten hold 4.5% to 7%. Material: blood. The receptor source for this set is a man aged 35-49 years in good health.

The chain couples TRBV5-6 to TRBJ1-2; 7 nucleotides match TRBD1. Germline V CDR1 and CDR2: SGHDT, YYEEEE. The CDR3 has 14 residues. The V gene end was trimmed by 0 bases and the J gene end by 7 bases; junction bases not matched to a gene: 6. The CDR3 DNA is TGTGCCAGCAGCTTGGCCGGAGGGGGCCGTGGCTACACCTTC. Protein: CASSLAGGGRGYTF.

The V and J genes are TRBV3-1 (or the pseudogene TRBV3-2) and TRBJ1-6, with D possibly being TRBD1 (6 bases). V lost 1 base to trimming and J lost 2 bases, with 15 bases between them. The V gene's germline CDR1 is LGHDT and CDR2 YNNKEL (reference sequence). The CDR3 has 18 amino acids. CDR3 nucleotides: TGTGCCAGCAGCCAAGGAATAGGCGGGGGGCCCTATAATTCACCCCTCCACTTT. Translating gives CASSQGIGGGPYNSPLHF.

This clone was seen only once. V usage is TRBV5-4 and J usage is TRBJ1-3, with a possible D match to TRBD1 (5 bases). V lost 3 bases and J lost 3, with 19 bases in between. This CDR3 has 17 residues. Germline values: CDR1 SGHNT, CDR2 YYREEE (reference sequence). The chain's CDR3 is CASSSPPGGEGGNTIYF. The CDR3 DNA reads as TGTGCCAGCAGCTCCCCCCCGGGGGGAGAAGGTGGAAACACCATATATTTT.

This chain joins TRBV6-4 and TRBJ2-6, with no clear D. Per germline, CDR1 MRHNA and CDR2 SNTAGT. The V and J ends lost 6 bases and 0 bases respectively, with 6 bases between them. The CDR3 spans 14 residues. DNA for the CDR3: TGTGCCAGCAGCCAGGACTCTGGGGCCAACGTCCTGACTTTC. Its translation: CASSQDSGANVLTF.

Written as DNA, the CDR3 is TGTGCCAGCAGTGAATTGTCTGAGCAGTTCTTC. Its protein is CASSELSEQFF. The rearrangement uses TRBV25-1 and TRBJ2-1; D ambiguous. This CDR3 has 11 residues. V lost 1 base and J 9 bases, leaving 4 bases between the germline ends. From germline, CDR1 is MGHDK and CDR2 SYGVNS.

This chain links TRBV3-1 (or the pseudogene TRBV3-2) with TRBJ1-6; D unresolved. The germline gives CDR1 LGHDT, CDR2 YNNKEL (reference sequence). V lost 8 bases and J 7 bases, leaving 27 bases between the germline ends. CDR3 length equals 18 residues. DNA of the CDR3: TGTGCCAGCGCCCAGGTAGTCGAACGGCCGAAAGGGAATTCACCCCTCCACTTT. It codes for CASAQVVERPKGNSPLHF.

The V call is TRBV28, the J call TRBJ1-2, with 7 bases fitting TRBD1. Germline lookup yields CDR1 MDHEN and CDR2 SYDVKM. The CDR3 sequence is 15 residues long. The ends lost 6 bases at V and 2 bases at J; junction bases unmatched: 9. CDR3 protein: CASSRTLTGNYGYTF. The CDR3 DNA sequence: TGTGCCAGCAGCCGTACTTTGACAGGGAACTATGGCTACACCTTC.

This clone qualifies as medium-sized (0.01 to 0.1%). J is TRBJ1-5 and V is TRBV14; D not resolved. V was clipped by 0 bases and J by 5 bases, with 5 bases between them. This CDR3 has 13 residues. Germline CDR1 SGHDN, CDR2 FVKESK. The CDR3 is CASSQERDQPQHF. The CDR3 DNA sequence: TGTGCCAGCAGCCAAGAAAGGGATCAGCCCCAGCATTTT.

The chain carries TRBV7-3 and TRBJ1-2; the D gene is possibly TRBD1 (5 bases). The CDR3 covers 13 residues. V lost 2 bases and J lost 5, with 9 bases in between. Per germline, CDR1 SGHTA and CDR2 FQGTGA. This CDR3 reads CASSLGGPYGYTF. The CDR3 DNA is TGTGCCAGCAGCTTAGGGGGACCTTATGGCTACACCTTC.

J is TRBJ2-5 and V is TRBV5-1; 9 nucleotides match TRBD2. This CDR3 has 15 residues. The J segment lost 5 bases and the V segment lost 2 bases, leaving 7 bases of the junction unmatched. The germline gives CDR1 SGHRS, CDR2 YFSETQ. As DNA, the CDR3 is TGCGCCAGCAGCTTCGGAGCGGGGGGCGCGGAGACCCAGTACTTC. This encodes CASSFGAGGAETQYF.

The chain joins TRBV5-1 to TRBJ1-5, with TRBD1 matching 7 bases. The CDR3 runs to 14 residues. CDR1 SGHRS and CDR2 YFSETQ come from the germline V gene. After removal of 0 bases from V and 6 bases from J, the junction contained 3 bases not matched to a gene. The CDR3 DNA reads as TGCGCCAGCAGCTTGGCAGGGGGAGGTCAGCCCCAGCATTTT. It is translated as CASSLAGGGQPQHF.

The chain uses TRBV9 and TRBJ1-4, with a possible D match to TRBD1 (5 bases). In germline, CDR1 is SGDLS, CDR2 YYNGEE. CDR3 length equals 14 residues. V lost 0 bases and J 7 bases, leaving 10 bases between the germline ends. The CDR3 DNA sequence: TGTGCCAGCAGCGTAGTGGGGGACGGTGAAAAACTGTTTTTT. Its translation is CASSVVGDGEKLFF.

The chain is built from TRBV5-8 and TRBJ1-2, with D unclear. Germline-derived CDR1 and CDR2 are SGHTS and YDEGEE. The CDR3 extends over 14 amino acids. V was pared by 0 bases and J by 4 bases, with 10 bases between. The CDR3 protein is CASSLVGVSYGYTF. CDR3 in DNA: TGTGCCAGCAGCTTGGTTGGAGTGAGCTATGGCTACACCTTC.

Notes on this clone: At one end the junction does not follow the germline gene, possibly because of a read error. The CDR3, as DNA: TGTGCCAGCTCTCCACAGGGGGCCAGTGGCTACACCTTC. This codes for CASSPQGASGYTF. The chain carries TRBV18 and TRBJ1-2, with 9 nucleotides matching TRBD1. This CDR3 comprises 13 residues. Germline CDR1 KGHSH, CDR2 LQKENI.